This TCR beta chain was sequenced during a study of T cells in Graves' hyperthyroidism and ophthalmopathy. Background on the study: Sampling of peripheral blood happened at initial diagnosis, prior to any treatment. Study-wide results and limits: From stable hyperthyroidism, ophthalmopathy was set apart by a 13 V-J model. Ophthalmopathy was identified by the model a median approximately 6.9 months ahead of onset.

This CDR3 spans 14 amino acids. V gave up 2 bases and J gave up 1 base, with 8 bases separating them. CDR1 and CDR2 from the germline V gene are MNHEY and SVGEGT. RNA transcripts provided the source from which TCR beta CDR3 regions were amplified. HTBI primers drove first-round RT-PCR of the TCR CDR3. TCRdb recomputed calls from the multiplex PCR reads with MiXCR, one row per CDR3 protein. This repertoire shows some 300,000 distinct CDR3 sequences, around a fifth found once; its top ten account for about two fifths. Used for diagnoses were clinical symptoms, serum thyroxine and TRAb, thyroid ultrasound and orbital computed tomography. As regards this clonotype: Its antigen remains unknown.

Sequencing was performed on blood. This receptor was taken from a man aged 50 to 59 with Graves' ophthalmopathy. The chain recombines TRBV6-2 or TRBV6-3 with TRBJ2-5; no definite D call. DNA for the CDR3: TGTGCCAGCAGTTACACTCGGTTCCAAGAGACCCAGTACTTC. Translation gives CASSYTRFQETQYF.